This T cell receptor beta chain comes out of a study of OX40 agonist ivuxolimab in advanced cancers. Points from the study as a whole: Dosing at 0.1 to 3.0 mg/kg was accompanied by clonal expansion of CD4+ and CD8+ blood T cells by week 6.

TCRdb's copy holds only in-frame clones and misses some; the assay was immunoSEQ multiplex PCR. The sample lists some 67,000 clones; about 91% were seen once. The CDR3 contains 13 residues. Germline CDR1 and CDR2: SNHLY and FYNNEI. J lost 9 bases, V lost 6 bases, and 5 bases had no gene match. In this sample, this clone turned up once. What it binds is not known. The chain is built from TRBV2 and TRBJ2-1; 10 positions match TRBD2. The TCR comes from an adult with an advanced solid tumor such as melanoma, head and neck, liver or kidney cancer. The material sequenced was CD4+ or CD8+ T cells sorted from blood, taken in a trial of the OX40 agonist ivuxolimab. The CDR3 coding sequence is TGTGCCAGCAGCGAGGGACTAGCGACTGAGCAGTTCTTC. Translating gives CASSEGLATEQFF.